Here is one T cell receptor (beta chain) with its context. Its antigen is as yet unknown. The data derive from a study of T cell therapy after organ transplantation. Overall study: Patients received a median of 1.92 x 10^8 CMV-specific T cells over 2 to 6 infusions.

Sequenced by immunoSEQ multiplex PCR; TCRdb stores in-frame clones only, minus some. This table holds 45,000 to 50,000 clones, 94% found once. The germline V gene encodes CDR1 LGHNA and CDR2 YSLEER. After removal of 1 base from V and 6 bases from J, the junction contained 13 bases not matched to a gene. This CDR3 spans 19 amino acids. The receptor was derived from a human patient who had received a solid organ transplant and had CMV disease. Sequencing used CD8+ T cells from blood, obtained before autologous CMV-specific T cell therapy. This chain uses TRBV4-3 with TRBJ2-2, with 11 bases aligning to TRBD2. The CDR3 sequence: CASSQGLGSGGATPGELFF. The CDR3 DNA follows: TGCGCCAGCAGCCAAGGGTTGGGTAGCGGGGGGGCCACGCCCGGGGAGCTGTTTTTT.